The entry that follows covers one T cell receptor beta chain sequence. The entry originates in a study of blood T cell repertoires in COVID-19. Across the whole study: From the United States, Italy and Spain came samples of acute and convalescent COVID-19. The cDNA or gDNA used as material had been derived from T cells, B-cell-depleted T cells, or PBMCs.

Per the germline V gene, CDR1 is SGHDT and CDR2 is YYEEEE. V gave up 4 bases and J gave up 6 bases, with 20 bases separating them. The CDR3 length is 16 residues. Authors' processing steps: Reference gene primer amplification yielded estimated nucleated cell counts. TCRdb's copy holds only in-frame clones and misses some; the assay was immunoSEQ multiplex PCR. That table is the source of V, J and clone size, and D and trimming were worked out from the DNA. This sample has 70,000 to 80,000 clones, with around 93% found just once. The sequenced material came from peripheral blood. The chain uses TRBV5-6 and TRBJ2-1; tentative D call: TRBD2 (5 bases). The TCR sequence derives from an older woman with active COVID-19. Written as DNA, the CDR3 is TGTGCCAGCAGCCCGCCCGTCCACCGCGGAGGCAATGAGCAGTTCTTC. Translated: CASSPPVHRGGNEQFF.